This TCR beta chain was recorded in a study of PD-L1 blockade in urothelial cancer. The CDR3 is 15 residues long. J was trimmed by 0 bases and V by 4 bases; bases with no gene match: 6. CDR1 and CDR2 (germline): MNHNS, SASEGT. Every PCR got spiked synthetic TCR analog templates. Some clones are missing from TCRdb's copy, which holds only in-frame ones; the method was immunoSEQ multiplex PCR. The sample has about 90,000 clones, approximately 91% seen once. Source: PBMCs, taken around atezolizumab (anti-PD-L1) treatment. V is TRBV6-1 and J is TRBJ2-7; TRBD2 matches at 7 bases. The clonotype comes from a man between 60 and 75 years old with urothelial cancer. The DNA for the CDR3 is TGTGCCAGCAGTGGCCTCCGGGACTACTCCTACGAGCAGTACTTC. Residues: CASSGLRDYSYEQYF.